The 23 T cell receptor beta chains below come from one sample, sequenced in a study of CD8+ T cells in alopecia areata. The treatment was: oral pan-JAK inhibitor, 5-10 mg twice daily. RNA, once extracted, was reverse transcribed into cDNA for use as the sequencing template. The method was immunoSEQ multiplex PCR; TCRdb's version includes in-frame clones alone and lacks a portion of them. The sample carries more than 110,000 clones, 65% to 90% recorded once. This sample comprised CD8+ T cells sorted from blood, obtained at week 4, from a patient treated with tofacitinib. These receptors were collected from a human donor with alopecia areata.

The chain is built from TRBV5-1 and TRBJ2-1; TRBD1 matches 12 bases. The V segment lost 3 bases and the J segment 6 bases; nucleotides outside the gene matches: 1. The CDR3 contains 14 residues. From germline, CDR1 is SGHRS and CDR2 YFSETQ. CDR3 region: CASSWGQGANEQFF. In nucleotides, the CDR3 is TGCGCCAGCAGCTGGGGACAGGGGGCCAATGAGCAGTTCTTC.

The genes are TRBV5-1 and TRBJ2-7, with 8 bases identical to TRBD2. The CDR3 sequence is 16 residues long. V trimming: 3 bases; J trimming: 6 bases; junction bases outside the gene matches: 14. Germline loops: CDR1 SGHRS, CDR2 YFSETQ. The CDR3 nucleotides are TGCGCCAGCAGCTCGAACCCGGGACTAGGAAGCCTCGAGCAGTACTTC. Translating it yields CASSSNPGLGSLEQYF.

This clone was recorded once. V gene TRBV30 combines with J gene TRBJ1-2, with 8 bases aligning to TRBD1. Germline CDR1 GTSNPN, CDR2 SVGIG (reference sequence). CDR3 length equals 14 residues. The ends lost 4 bases at V and 4 bases at J; junction bases unmatched: 8. The CDR3 DNA reads TGTGCCTGGACCACGGACAGGGCGGGCTATGGCTACACCTTC. It yields the protein CAWTTDRAGYGYTF.

The V and J genes are TRBV7-9 and TRBJ1-2; 7 bases are a match to TRBD1. J lost 7 bases, V lost 5 bases, and 4 bases had no gene match. Germline values: CDR1 SEHNR, CDR2 FQNEAQ (reference sequence). CDR3 length: 12 amino acids. CDR3 protein: CASSQGVAGYTF. The CDR3 nucleotides are TGTGCCAGCAGCCAGGGGGTAGCTGGCTACACCTTC.

The V and J genes are TRBV7-9 and TRBJ2-7; TRBD1 matches 9 bases. The CDR3 contains 16 residues. Unmatched junction bases numbered 13, after V lost 5 bases and J lost 5 bases. Germline V gene data show CDR1 as SEHNR and CDR2 as FQNEAQ (reference sequence). The CDR3 DNA reads TGTGCCAGCAGCCCGTGGGACAGGGAAGTAGATAACGAGCAGTACTTC. This translates into CASSPWDREVDNEQYF.

This chain uses TRBV6-5 with TRBJ1-5; perhaps TRBD1 as D (5 bases). V lost 5 bases and J lost 1, with 9 bases in between. Germline CDR1 and CDR2: MNHEY and SVGAGI. The CDR3 is made up of 14 amino acids. The CDR3 region has the DNA TGTGCCAGCAGTGGGGCAGGGAGCAATCAGCCCCAGCATTTT. It codes for CASSGAGSNQPQHF.

The rearrangement uses TRBV6-6 and TRBJ2-3; 7 bases are a match to TRBD1. The CDR3 is 16 amino acids. CDR1 and CDR2 (germline): MNHNY, SVGAGI (reference sequence). The ends lost 2 bases at V and 1 base at J; junction bases unmatched: 6. CDR3: CASSYLGQVGTDTQYF. The CDR3 DNA reads TGTGCCAGCAGTTACCTCGGACAGGTGGGCACAGATACGCAGTATTTT.

The chain combines TRBV7-3 with TRBJ1-3, with 7 nucleotides matching TRBD1. Germline lookup yields CDR1 SGHTA and CDR2 FQGTGA. CDR3 size: 14 residues. V dropped 4 bases and J dropped 4; count of bases not matched to a gene: 4. CDR3 nucleotide sequence: TGTGCCAGCAGCTCGACAGGGTCCGGAAACACCATATATTTT. Its protein product is CASSSTGSGNTIYF.

This clone was detected only a few times. This chain joins TRBV21-1 and TRBJ2-4; TRBD1 is taken as the D call from the table, unchecked against the DNA. TRBV21-1 is a listed pseudogene. CDR3 length: 14 amino acids. CDR3 in DNA: TGTGCCAGCAGCAATTTGGGGCGACAAAACATTCAGTACTTC. As protein: CASSNLGRQNIQYF.

The chain employs TRBV4-2 and TRBJ1-3; 9 bases agree with TRBD1. Germline loops: CDR1 LGHNA, CDR2 YNFKEQ. Losses at the gene ends were 0 bases for V and 2 bases for J; bases not matched to a gene: 2. The CDR3 extends over 16 amino acids. The CDR3 DNA is TGTGCCAGCAGCCAAGAGGGGACAGGGCCTGGAAACACCATATATTTT. This translates into CASSQEGTGPGNTIYF.

The chain is built from TRBV2 and TRBJ2-7; 10 nucleotides agree with TRBD2. The germline CDR1 and CDR2 sequences are SNHLY and FYNNEI. Germline trimming cut 6 bases from V and 1 base from J; bases unmatched to any gene: 3. The CDR3 is 14 residues long. This CDR3 reads CASSTLAGSYEQYF. DNA of the CDR3: TGTGCCAGCAGCACACTAGCGGGATCCTACGAGCAGTACTTC.

This sequence joins TRBV30 and TRBJ1-4; D call uncertain. CDR1 is GTSNPN and CDR2 is SVGIG in the germline V gene (reference sequence). The CDR3 covers 11 residues. V was shortened by 5 bases and J by 7 bases, with 8 bases between the two germline ends. The CDR3 spells CAWYDGEKLFF. CDR3 nucleotide sequence: TGTGCCTGGTACGACGGTGAAAAACTGTTTTTT.

The rearrangement links TRBV4-1 to TRBJ2-1; 7 bases are a match to TRBD2. The CDR3 totals 16 residues. V was pared by 1 base and J by 4 bases, with 7 bases of the junction left unmatched. Germline CDR1 and CDR2: MGHRA and YSYEKL. The CDR3 sequence: CASSQGGGGPYNEQFF. The CDR3 coding sequence is TGCGCCAGCAGCCAAGGGGGCGGGGGTCCATACAATGAGCAGTTCTTC.

This chain joins TRBV6-5 and TRBJ2-5; D may correspond to TRBD1 or TRBD2 (5 bases each). Trimming pared 5 bases from V and 4 bases from J, leaving 8 bases between. The CDR3 covers 12 residues. Germline V lookup: CDR1 MNHEY, CDR2 SVGAGI. The CDR3 DNA reads TGTGCCAGCAGTGGGGGTGGAGAGACCCAGTACTTC. Its translation: CASSGGGETQYF.

The chain's CDR3 is CASAVAGTQETQYF. CDR3 DNA sequence: TGTGCCAGCGCGGTAGCGGGGACCCAAGAGACCCAGTACTTC. The chain recombines TRBV2 with TRBJ2-5, with 8 bases that match TRBD2. Germline trimming cut 8 bases from V and 1 base from J; bases unmatched to any gene: 6. This CDR3 has 14 residues. The germline V gene encodes CDR1 SNHLY and CDR2 FYNNEI.

The V gene is TRBV7-2, the J gene TRBJ2-7, with D unclear. V lost 5 bases, J lost 0 bases, and 11 bases lay in between. From germline, CDR1 is SGHTA and CDR2 FQGNSA. CDR3 size: 14 residues. CDR3 protein: CASSQEALSYEQYF. CDR3 sequence (DNA): TGTGCCAGCAGCCAAGAAGCCCTCTCCTACGAGCAGTACTTC. Full variable domain (missing parts from reference TRBV7-2 and TRBJ2-7): GAGVSQSPSNKVTEKGKDVELRCDPISGHTALYWYRQSLGQGLEFLIYFQGNSAPDKSGLPSDRFSAERTGGSVSTLTIQRTQQEDSAVYLCASSQEALSYEQYFGPGTRLTVT.

This sequence joins TRBV27 and TRBJ2-7, with a tentative D call TRBD2 (5 bases). The CDR3 is 11 residues long. Germline V gives CDR1 MNHEY, CDR2 SMNVEV (reference sequence). V lost 5 bases, J lost 9 bases, and 11 bases lay in between. The CDR3 nucleotides are TGTGCCAGCAGTCTCGGACTCCTGCAGTACTTC. It yields the protein CASSLGLLQYF.

CDR3 region: CASSPRSGGHSYNEQFF. In nucleotides, the CDR3 is TGTGCCAGCTCACCACGTAGCGGGGGCCACTCGTACAATGAGCAGTTCTTC. The chain links TRBV18 to TRBJ2-1, with 9 bases matching TRBD2. After removal of 1 base from V and 4 bases from J, the junction contained 8 bases not matched to a gene. This CDR3 is 17 amino acids long. CDR1 and CDR2 (germline): KGHSH, LQKENI.

V and J are TRBV4-1 and TRBJ2-7, with a possible D match to TRBD1 (6 bases). CDR1 and CDR2 from the germline V gene are MGHRA and YSYEKL. There are 15 residues in the CDR3. With 1 base removed from V and 3 bases from J, the gap between germline ends came to 13 bases. CDR3 in DNA: TGCGCCAGCAGCCAAGCGAGAGGACAGTTCTACGAGCAGTACTTC. As protein: CASSQARGQFYEQYF.

In this sample, this clone turned up a few times. V gene TRBV27 combines with J gene TRBJ2-1, with TRBD2 identical over 7 bases. Looked up from germline, CDR1 is MNHEY and CDR2 is SMNVEV (reference sequence). With 5 bases clipped from V and 4 bases from J, the junction kept 5 bases outside the gene matches. The CDR3 contains 14 residues. CDR3 sequence (DNA): TGTGCCAGCAGTCCCTTGGGGGGGTACAATGAGCAGTTCTTC. Residues: CASSPLGGYNEQFF.

The rearrangement joins TRBV4-3 to TRBJ1-1; D uncertain. Trimming pared 1 base from V and 1 base from J, leaving 7 bases between. The germline gives CDR1 LGHNA, CDR2 YSLEER. The CDR3 has 14 residues. The CDR3 protein is CASSQAKGNTEAFF. DNA for the CDR3: TGCGCCAGCAGCCAAGCGAAAGGGAACACTGAAGCTTTCTTT.

This clone was detected many times. The chain links TRBV5-4 to TRBJ2-5, with 7 bases lining up with TRBD2. The germline gives CDR1 SGHNT, CDR2 YYREEE (reference sequence). J gave up 1 base and V 3 bases, and 6 bases lay outside the gene matches. CDR3 size: 15 residues. The CDR3 is CASSSGLDSQETQYF. The DNA for the CDR3 is TGTGCCAGCAGCTCCGGACTAGACAGCCAAGAGACCCAGTACTTC.

This clone was counted many times. The rearrangement uses TRBV7-2 and TRBJ2-1, with a tentative D call TRBD2 (5 bases). V lost 3 bases and J 2 bases, leaving 8 bases between the germline ends. The CDR3 extends over 14 amino acids. Per the germline V gene, CDR1 is SGHTA and CDR2 is FQGNSA. The CDR3 bases are TGTGCCAGCAGCTTCCGGGATCCCTACAATGAGCAGTTCTTC. It is translated as CASSFRDPYNEQFF.